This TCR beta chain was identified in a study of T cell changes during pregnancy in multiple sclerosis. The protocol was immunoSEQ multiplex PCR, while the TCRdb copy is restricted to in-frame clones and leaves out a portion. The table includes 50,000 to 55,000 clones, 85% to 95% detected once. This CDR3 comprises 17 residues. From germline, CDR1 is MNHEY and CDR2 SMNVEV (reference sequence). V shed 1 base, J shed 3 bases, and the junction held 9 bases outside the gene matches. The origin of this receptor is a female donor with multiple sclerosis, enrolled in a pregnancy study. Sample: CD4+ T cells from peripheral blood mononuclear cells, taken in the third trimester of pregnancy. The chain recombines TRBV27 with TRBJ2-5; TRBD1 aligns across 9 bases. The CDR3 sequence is CASSLLRAGQGKETQYF. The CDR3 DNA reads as TGTGCCAGCAGTTTATTACGCGCGGGACAGGGAAAAGAGACCCAGTACTTC.